This TCR beta chain is drawn from a study of blood T cell repertoires in COVID-19. Study-wide background: COVID-19 samples from acute and convalescent phases originated in the United States, Italy and Spain.

The authors' processing: Reference gene primer amplification gave nucleated cell count estimates. TCRdb's table, derived via immunoSEQ multiplex PCR, lists solely in-frame clones and lacks some. From that table come the V and J calls and clone size; the DNA was used to work out D and trimming. The sample lists some 300,000 clones; around 81% were seen once. The V end lost 5 bases, the J end lost 8 bases, and 16 bases lay between the germline ends. CDR1 and CDR2 (germline): MNHEY, SVGAGI. This CDR3 is built from 14 residues. The sample comprised peripheral blood. The chain uses TRBV6-5 and TRBJ2-1; TRBD1 is a possible D gene (5 bases). The receptor comes from a woman aged 50 to 60 with active or convalescent COVID-19. CDR3 sequence: CASSTDVGQDEQFF. The CDR3 DNA reads TGTGCCAGCAGTACGGACGTAGGACAAGATGAGCAGTTCTTC.